This section outlines one T cell receptor (beta chain) sequence together with its context. Those who donated were healthy HIV-negative adults, with no recent acute infections or vaccinations reported. Memory CD4+ cells were the fraction left after CD45RA+ naive selection. This entry comes from a study of shared clonotypes between healthy human individuals. Sequenced by immunoSEQ multiplex PCR; TCRdb stores in-frame clones only, minus some. The sample shows hundreds of thousands of clones, 95% to 98% of them seen only once. Germline V gene lookup returns CDR1 SGHAT and CDR2 FQNNGV. The V gene lost 5 bases and the J gene lost 2 bases, with 5 bases spanning the gap. This CDR3 region has 12 residues.

The chain carries TRBV11-2 and TRBJ2-3; D gene ambiguous. Material: naive CD4+ T cells sorted from blood. Noted subset: CD45RA+ positively selected. The TCR was taken from a woman in her 30s in good health. The CDR3 nucleotides read TGTGCCAGCAGCCCGGACACAGATACGCAGTATTTT. Protein product: CASSPDTDTQYF.